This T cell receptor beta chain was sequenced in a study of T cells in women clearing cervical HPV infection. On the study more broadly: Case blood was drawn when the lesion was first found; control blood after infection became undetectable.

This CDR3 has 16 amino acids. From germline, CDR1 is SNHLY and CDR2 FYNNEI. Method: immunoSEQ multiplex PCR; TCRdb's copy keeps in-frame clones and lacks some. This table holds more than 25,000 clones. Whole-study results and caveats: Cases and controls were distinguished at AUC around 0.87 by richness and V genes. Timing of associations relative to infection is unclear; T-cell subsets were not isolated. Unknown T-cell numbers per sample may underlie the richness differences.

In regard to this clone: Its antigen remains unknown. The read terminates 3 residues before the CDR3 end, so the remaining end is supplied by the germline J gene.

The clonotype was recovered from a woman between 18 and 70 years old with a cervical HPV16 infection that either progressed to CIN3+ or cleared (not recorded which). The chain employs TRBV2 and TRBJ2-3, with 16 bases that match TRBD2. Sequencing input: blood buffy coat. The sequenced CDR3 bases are TGTGCCAGCAGCAAAGGGACTAGCGGGAGGGGAGAGACG. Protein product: CASSKGTSGRGET. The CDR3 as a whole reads CASSKGTSGRGETQYF.